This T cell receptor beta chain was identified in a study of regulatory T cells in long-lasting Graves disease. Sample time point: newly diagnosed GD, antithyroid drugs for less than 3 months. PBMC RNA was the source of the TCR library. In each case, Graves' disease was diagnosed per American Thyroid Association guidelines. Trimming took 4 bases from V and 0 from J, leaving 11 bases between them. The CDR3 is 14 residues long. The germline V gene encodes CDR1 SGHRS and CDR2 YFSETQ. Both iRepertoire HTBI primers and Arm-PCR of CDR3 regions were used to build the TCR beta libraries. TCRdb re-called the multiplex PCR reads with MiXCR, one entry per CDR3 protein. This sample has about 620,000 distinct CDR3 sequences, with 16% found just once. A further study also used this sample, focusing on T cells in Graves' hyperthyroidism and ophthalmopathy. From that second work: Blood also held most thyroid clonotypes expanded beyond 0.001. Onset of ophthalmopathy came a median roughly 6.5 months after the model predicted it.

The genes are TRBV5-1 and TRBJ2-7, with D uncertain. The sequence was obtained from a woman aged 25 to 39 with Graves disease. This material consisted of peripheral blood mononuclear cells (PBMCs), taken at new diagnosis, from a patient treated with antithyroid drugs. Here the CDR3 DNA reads TGCGCCAGCAGCCGTGACCGCTACTCCTACGAGCAGTACTTC. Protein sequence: CASSRDRYSYEQYF.